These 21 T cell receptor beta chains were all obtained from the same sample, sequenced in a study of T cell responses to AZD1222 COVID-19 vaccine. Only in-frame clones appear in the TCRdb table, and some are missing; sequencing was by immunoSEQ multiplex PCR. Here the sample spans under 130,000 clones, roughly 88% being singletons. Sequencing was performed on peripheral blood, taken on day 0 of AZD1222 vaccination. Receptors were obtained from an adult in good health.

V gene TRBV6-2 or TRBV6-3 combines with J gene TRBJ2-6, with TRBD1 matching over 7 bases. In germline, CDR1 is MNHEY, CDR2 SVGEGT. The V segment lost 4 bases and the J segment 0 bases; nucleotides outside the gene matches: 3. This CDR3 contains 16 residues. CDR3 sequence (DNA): TGTGCCAGCAGTTGGGACAGAAGCTCTGGGGCCAACGTCCTGACTTTC. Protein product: CASSWDRSSGANVLTF.

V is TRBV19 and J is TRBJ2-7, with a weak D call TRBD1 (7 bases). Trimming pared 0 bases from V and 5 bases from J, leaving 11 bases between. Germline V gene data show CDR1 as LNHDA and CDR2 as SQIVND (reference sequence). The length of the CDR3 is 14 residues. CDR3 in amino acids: CASSIEGRGDEQYF. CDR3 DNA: TGTGCCAGTAGTATAGAGGGCAGGGGGGACGAGCAGTACTTC.

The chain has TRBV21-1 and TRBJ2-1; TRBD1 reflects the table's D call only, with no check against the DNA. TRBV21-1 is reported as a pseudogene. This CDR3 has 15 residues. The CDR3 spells CASSKAGAAYNEQFF. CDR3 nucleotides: TGTGCCAGCAGCAAAGCTGGGGCCGCTTACAATGAGCAGTTCTTC.

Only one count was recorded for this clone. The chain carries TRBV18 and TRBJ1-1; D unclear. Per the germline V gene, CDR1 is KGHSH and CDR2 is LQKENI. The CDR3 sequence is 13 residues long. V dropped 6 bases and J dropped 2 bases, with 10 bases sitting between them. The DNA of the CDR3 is TGTGCCAGCTCGACACAAAGCAACACTGAAGCTTTCTTT. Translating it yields CASSTQSNTEAFF.

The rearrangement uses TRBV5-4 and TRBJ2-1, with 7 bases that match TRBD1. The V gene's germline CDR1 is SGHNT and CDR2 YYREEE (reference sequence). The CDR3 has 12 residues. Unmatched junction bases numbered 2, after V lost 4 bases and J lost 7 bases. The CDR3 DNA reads TGTGCCAGCAGCGTGACAGGGAATGAGCAGTTCTTC. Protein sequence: CASSVTGNEQFF.

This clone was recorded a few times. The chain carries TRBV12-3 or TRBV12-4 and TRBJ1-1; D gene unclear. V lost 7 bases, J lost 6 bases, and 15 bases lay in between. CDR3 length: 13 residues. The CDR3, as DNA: TGTGCCAGCACCAGAAGTGGGAAGGCTGAAGCTTTCTTT. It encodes CASTRSGKAEAFF.

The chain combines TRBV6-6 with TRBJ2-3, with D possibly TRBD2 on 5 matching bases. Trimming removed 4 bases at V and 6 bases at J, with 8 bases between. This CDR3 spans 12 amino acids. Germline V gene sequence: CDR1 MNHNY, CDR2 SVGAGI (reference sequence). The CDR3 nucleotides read TGTGCCAGCAGTTCACTAGTGGATACGCAGTATTTT. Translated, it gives CASSSLVDTQYF.

The CDR3 loop is CASSSRDRSYGNTIYF. The CDR3 region has the DNA TGTGCCAGCAGCTCCCGGGACAGGTCGTATGGAAACACCATATATTTT. V is TRBV11-2 and J is TRBJ1-3, with 8 bases identical to TRBD1. The trim removed 4 bases at V and 3 bases at J, leaving 8 bases unmatched. Per the germline V gene, CDR1 is SGHAT and CDR2 is FQNNGV. This CDR3 has 16 amino acids.

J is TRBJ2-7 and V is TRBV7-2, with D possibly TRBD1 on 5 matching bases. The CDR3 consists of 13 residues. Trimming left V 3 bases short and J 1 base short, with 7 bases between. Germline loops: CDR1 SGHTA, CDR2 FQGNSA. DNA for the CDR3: TGTGCCAGCAGCTTGACAGATTCCTACGAGCAGTACTTC. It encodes CASSLTDSYEQYF.

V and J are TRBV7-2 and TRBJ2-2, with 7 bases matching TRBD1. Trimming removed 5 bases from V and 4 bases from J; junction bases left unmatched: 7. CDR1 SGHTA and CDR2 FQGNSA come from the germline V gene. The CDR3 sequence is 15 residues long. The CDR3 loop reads CASSLRQGGTGELFF. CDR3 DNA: TGTGCCAGCAGCCTGAGACAGGGTGGCACCGGGGAGCTGTTTTTT.

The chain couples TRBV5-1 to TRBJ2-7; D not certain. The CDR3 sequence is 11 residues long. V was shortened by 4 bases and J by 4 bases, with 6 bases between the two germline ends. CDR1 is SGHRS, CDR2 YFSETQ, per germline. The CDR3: CASSPRYEQYF. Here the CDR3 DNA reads TGCGCCAGCAGCCCTCGATACGAGCAGTACTTC.

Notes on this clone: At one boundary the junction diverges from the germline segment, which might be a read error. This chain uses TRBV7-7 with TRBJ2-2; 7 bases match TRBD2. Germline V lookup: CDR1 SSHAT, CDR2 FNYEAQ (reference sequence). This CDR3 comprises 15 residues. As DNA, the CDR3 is TGTGCTAGCAGCAGCGGGACGCGGGATGGCGGGGAGCTGTTTTTT. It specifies CASSSGTRDGGELFF.

CDR3 protein: CASTAGGRGFF. In DNA, the CDR3 is TGTGCCAGCACCGCCGGCGGGAGGGGTTTCTTC. The V call is TRBV6-5, the J call TRBJ2-1; 9 bases map to TRBD2. Germline CDR1 and CDR2: MNHEY and SVGAGI. With 7 bases clipped from V and 16 bases from J, the junction kept 8 bases outside the gene matches. The CDR3 extends over 11 amino acids.

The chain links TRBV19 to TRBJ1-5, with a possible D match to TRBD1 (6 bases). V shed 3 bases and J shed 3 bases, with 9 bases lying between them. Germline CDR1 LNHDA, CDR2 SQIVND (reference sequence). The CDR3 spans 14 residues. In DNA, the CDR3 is TGTGCCAGTAGTATGACAGGAATCAATCAGCCCCAGCATTTT. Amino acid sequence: CASSMTGINQPQHF.

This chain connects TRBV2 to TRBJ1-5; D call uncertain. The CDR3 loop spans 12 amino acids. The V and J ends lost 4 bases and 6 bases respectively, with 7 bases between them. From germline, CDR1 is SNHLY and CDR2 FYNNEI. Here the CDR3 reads CASSVSPQPQHF. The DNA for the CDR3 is TGTGCCAGCAGTGTTTCCCCTCAGCCCCAGCATTTT.

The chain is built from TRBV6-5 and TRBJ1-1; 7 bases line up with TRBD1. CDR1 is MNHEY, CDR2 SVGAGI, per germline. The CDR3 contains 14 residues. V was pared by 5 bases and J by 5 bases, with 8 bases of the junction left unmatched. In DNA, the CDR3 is TGTGCCAGCAGTCAGACAGGGAAGACGACTGAAGCTTTCTTT. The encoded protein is CASSQTGKTTEAFF.

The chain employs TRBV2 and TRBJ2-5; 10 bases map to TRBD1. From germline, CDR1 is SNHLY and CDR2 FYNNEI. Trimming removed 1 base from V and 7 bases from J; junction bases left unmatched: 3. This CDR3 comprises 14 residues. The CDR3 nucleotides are TGTGCCAGCAGTGAAGGGACAGGGGGAACGACCCAGTACTTC. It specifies CASSEGTGGTTQYF.

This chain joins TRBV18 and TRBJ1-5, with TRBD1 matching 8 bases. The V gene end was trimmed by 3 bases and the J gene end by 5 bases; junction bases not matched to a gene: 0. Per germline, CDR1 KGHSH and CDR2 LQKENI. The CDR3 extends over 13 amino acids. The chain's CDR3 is CASSPGQDQPQHF. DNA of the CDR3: TGTGCCAGCTCACCGGGACAGGATCAGCCCCAGCATTTT.

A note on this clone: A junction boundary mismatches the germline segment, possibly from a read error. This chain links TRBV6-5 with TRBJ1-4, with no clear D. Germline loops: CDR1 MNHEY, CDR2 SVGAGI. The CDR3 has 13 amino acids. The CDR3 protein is CASSYSMAGGVIF. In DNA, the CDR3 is TGTGCCAGCAGTTACTCGATGGCCGGAGGCGTAATTTTT.

The CDR3 reads CASSAVAGNTIYF. CDR3 sequence (DNA): TGTGCCAGCTCAGCTGTGGCTGGAAACACCATATATTTT. The J gene is TRBJ1-3, the V gene TRBV18; no clear D gene. Germline V lookup: CDR1 KGHSH, CDR2 LQKENI. The CDR3 runs to 13 residues. V shed 5 bases and J shed 2 bases, with 7 bases lying between them. Variable domain in full (rest from reference TRBV18 and TRBJ1-3): NAGVMQNPRHLVRRRGQEARLRCSPMKGHSHVYWYRQLPEEGLKFMVYLQKENIIDESGMPKERFSAEFPKEGPSILRIQQVVRGDSAAYFCASSAVAGNTIYFGEGSWLTVV.

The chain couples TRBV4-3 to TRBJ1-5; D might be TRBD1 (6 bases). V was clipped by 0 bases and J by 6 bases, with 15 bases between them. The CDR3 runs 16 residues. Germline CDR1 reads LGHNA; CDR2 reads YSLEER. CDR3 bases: TGCGCCAGCAGCCAAGATCTTGCAGGGGTAGGTCAGCCCCAGCATTTT. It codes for CASSQDLAGVGQPQHF.